Listed below are T cell receptor beta chains from one sample, sequenced in a study of CD8 T cells in ankylosing spondylitis. TCRdb re-analysed the 5' RACE reads in MiXCR, keeping a single row per CDR3 protein. Among about 700,000 distinct CDR3 sequences listed, around a fifth were seen once. Material for sequencing was blood, either unsorted or a sorted T cell fraction (not recorded which). These receptors all come from a male donor with ankylosing spondylitis. Each CDR3 is given with its conserved first and last residue. Clone size, where shown, is once, few, many, or a class for clones that have expanded.

J: TRBJ2-1
V: TRBV18
size: NA
CDR3: CASSPRSDWAGQFF

J: TRBJ1-1
V: TRBV20-1
size: NA
CDR3: CSVRDRGTEAFF

J: TRBJ2-2
V: TRBV29-1
size: few
CDR3: CSVAISNTGELFF

J: TRBJ1-2
V: TRBV5-1
size: few
CDR3: CASSLKGSGESGYTF

J: TRBJ1-3
V: TRBV3-1
size: once
CDR3: CASSQSGTLSGNTIYF

J: TRBJ2-1
V: TRBV12-3/TRBV12-4
size: NA
CDR3: CASRLAGGHNEQFF

J: TRBJ1-1
V: TRBV7-9
size: once
CDR3: CASSSDRTPNTEAFF

J: TRBJ2-3
V: TRBV12-3/TRBV12-4
size: NA
CDR3: CASSSPVVDTQYF

J: TRBJ2-3
V: TRBV18
size: NA
CDR3: CASSPRVIAGRGPDTQYF

J: TRBJ1-5
V: TRBV12-3/TRBV12-4
size: NA
CDR3: CASTLSGAGWGVNQPQHF

J: TRBJ2-7
V: TRBV20-1
size: NA
CDR3: CSASGGVSSEQYF

J: TRBJ2-7
V: TRBV29-1
size: few
CDR3: CSVEGPSGGSYEQYF

J: TRBJ2-3
V: TRBV7-9
size: NA
CDR3: CASSLARVKITDTQYF

J: TRBJ1-4
V: TRBV6-1
size: NA
CDR3: CASSGQINEKLFF

J: TRBJ2-1
V: TRBV24-1
size: NA
CDR3: CATSSRLAGGPYNEQFF

J: TRBJ2-7
V: TRBV20-1
size: NA
CDR3: CSATGLAGGPSSGEQYF

J: TRBJ1-1
V: TRBV30
size: NA
CDR3: CAWSKSTEAFF

J: TRBJ2-7
V: TRBV12-3/TRBV12-4
size: NA
CDR3: CASSLYRGGEQYF

J: TRBJ2-6
V: TRBV29-1
size: NA
CDR3: CSVEGRLNQISGANVLTF

J: TRBJ1-4
V: TRBV20-1
size: NA
CDR3: CSARDPTAGNEKLFF

J: TRBJ2-3
V: TRBV7-3
size: few
CDR3: CASSLVANGGGGITDTQYF

J: TRBJ1-5
V: TRBV12-3/TRBV12-4
size: NA
CDR3: CASSPRSRGSNQPQHF

J: TRBJ2-7
V: TRBV6-5
size: once
CDR3: CASSSRLGGSDEQYF

J: TRBJ2-2
V: TRBV20-1
size: few
CDR3: CSFRDTANTGELFF

J: TRBJ2-3
V: TRBV4-1
size: few
CDR3: CASSQPGLGITDTQYF

J: TRBJ1-1
V: TRBV6-5
size: few
CDR3: CASSFNRDLTEAFF

J: TRBJ1-5
V: TRBV3-1
size: once
CDR3: CAAGQGNQPQHF

J: TRBJ2-5
V: TRBV28
size: NA
CDR3: CASSPRTGGAAETQYF

J: TRBJ1-1
V: TRBV12-3/TRBV12-4
size: few
CDR3: CASSFLSEIMNTEAFF

J: TRBJ1-1
V: TRBV5-1
size: NA
CDR3: CASSLRQGRNTEAFF

J: TRBJ2-2
V: TRBV6-4
size: few
CDR3: CASKRLAGATGELFF

J: TRBJ2-5
V: TRBV5-1
size: few
CDR3: CASSWGGFQETQYF

J: TRBJ2-7
V: TRBV7-2
size: many
CDR3: CASKTTWGEQYF

J: TRBJ2-1
V: TRBV5-1
size: NA
CDR3: CASRPLIGQGLWEQFF

J: TRBJ2-7
V: TRBV6-1
size: NA
CDR3: CASSEAWGSSYEQYF

J: TRBJ1-6
V: TRBV20-1
size: few
CDR3: CSARDPGRSSPLHF

J: TRBJ1-4
V: TRBV9
size: few
CDR3: CASSVSDRVTNEKLFF

J: TRBJ2-1
V: TRBV6-2/TRBV6-3
size: few
CDR3: CASSFVAGGGNEQFF